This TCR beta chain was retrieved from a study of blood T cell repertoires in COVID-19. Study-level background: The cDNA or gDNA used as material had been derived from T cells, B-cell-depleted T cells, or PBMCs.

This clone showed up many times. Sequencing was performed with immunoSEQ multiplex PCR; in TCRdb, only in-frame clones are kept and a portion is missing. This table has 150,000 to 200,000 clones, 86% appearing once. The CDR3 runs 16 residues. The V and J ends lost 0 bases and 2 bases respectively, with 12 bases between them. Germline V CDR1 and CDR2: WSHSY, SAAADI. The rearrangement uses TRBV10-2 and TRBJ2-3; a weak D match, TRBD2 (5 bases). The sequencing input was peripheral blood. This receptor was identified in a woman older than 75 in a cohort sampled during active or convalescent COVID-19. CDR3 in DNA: TGCGCCAGCAGTGAGTCGTGGGTCCTAGCCACAGATACGCAGTATTTT. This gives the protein CASSESWVLATDTQYF.